A selection of T cell receptor beta chains follows, all from one sample in a study of shared clonotypes between healthy human individuals. Clones were read by immunoSEQ multiplex PCR, and TCRdb kept only the in-frame ones, dropping some. Of around 600,000 clones in the sample, roughly 96% were seen once. Sequenced: naive CD8+ T cells sorted from blood. The source is a woman between 25 and 40 years old in good health. The CDR3 runs from the conserved cysteine through the conserved F or W. A D gene is named only where the DNA matches it firmly.

12	.	TRBV5-4	TRBJ1-2	CASSLGSAQLNF	TGTGCCAGCAGCTTGGGCTCAGCCCAACTTAACTTC
13	.	TRBV7-9	TRBJ2-7	CASSGTTGNEQYF	TGTGCCAGCAGCGGGACCACAGGGAACGAGCAGTACTTC
16	.	TRBV10-3	TRBJ2-7	CAISESIDAGRLEQYF	TGTGCCATCAGTGAGTCGATCGACGCAGGGCGCTTGGAGCAGTACTTC
13	.	TRBV29-1	TRBJ2-7	CSVEGSTHYEQYF	TGCAGCGTTGAAGGATCGACCCACTACGAGCAGTACTTC
12	.	TRBV9	TRBJ1-6	CASSVEGGPLHF	TGTGCCAGCAGCGTAGAGGGGGGTCCCCTCCACTTT
15	TRBD2	TRBV28	TRBJ2-7	CASSVSGRGAYEQYF	TGTGCCAGCAGTGTTAGCGGGAGGGGGGCCTACGAGCAGTACTTC
16	TRBD2	TRBV9	TRBJ2-1	CASSTDLAGGPFEQFF	TGTGCCAGCAGCACGGATCTAGCGGGAGGGCCTTTTGAGCAGTTCTTC
17	.	TRBV11-2	TRBJ2-5	CASSLQGWTPGRETQYF	TGTGCCAGCAGCTTACAGGGGTGGACACCCGGGAGGGAGACCCAGTACTTC
15	.	TRBV11-2	TRBJ1-1	CASREFFGMNTEAFF	TGTGCCAGCAGGGAATTTTTTGGGATGAACACTGAAGCTTTCTTT
14	TRBD1	TRBV7-9	TRBJ2-1	CASSSRTGVNEQFF	TGTGCCAGCAGCTCCCGGACAGGGGTGAATGAGCAGTTCTTC
15	.	TRBV4-2	TRBJ2-7	CASSQEGRETYEQYF	TGTGCCAGCAGCCAAGAAGGCCGGGAGACCTACGAGCAGTACTTC
13	.	TRBV19	TRBJ2-1	CASSIDQEGEQFF	TGTGCCAGTAGTATAGATCAGGAGGGCGAGCAGTTCTTC
16	TRBD1	TRBV12-5	TRBJ2-7	CASGVTYGTEIYEQYF	TGTGCTAGTGGGGTGACTTACGGGACAGAAATCTACGAGCAGTACTTC
16	.	TRBV4-2	TRBJ1-2	CASSQVSWDTNYGYTF	TGTGCCAGCAGCCAAGTAAGTTGGGATACTAACTATGGCTACACCTTC
17	.	TRBV19	TRBJ2-1	CASSPRGALVLGNEQFF	TGTGCCAGTAGCCCACGGGGGGCCTTGGTTCTGGGGAATGAGCAGTTCTTC
16	TRBD2	TRBV27	TRBJ2-7	CASSLGVSGRRSEQYF	TGTGCCAGCAGTTTAGGCGTTAGCGGGAGGAGGTCCGAGCAGTACTTC
16	.	TRBV19	TRBJ1-1	CASSIRGRDGGPEAFF	TGTGCCAGTAGTATCCGAGGCCGGGACGGTGGCCCTGAAGCTTTCTTT
15	.	TRBV27	TRBJ1-1	CASRYMGLTNTEAFF	TGTGCCAGCAGATATATGGGACTCACGAACACTGAAGCTTTCTTT
15	.	TRBV2	TRBJ2-7	CASKAVDSTPYEQYF	TGTGCCAGCAAGGCCGTTGATTCCACGCCCTACGAGCAGTACTTC
15	.	TRBV4-1	TRBJ2-3	CASSPWKRNTDTQYF	TGCGCCAGCAGCCCCTGGAAGCGGAACACAGATACGCAGTATTTT
15	TRBD2	TRBV27	TRBJ2-1	CASSLGVAGETEQFF	TGTGCCAGCAGTTTAGGCGTAGCGGGAGAGACTGAGCAGTTCTTC
14	.	TRBV13	TRBJ2-5	CASSLSIHGETQYF	TGTGCCAGCAGCCTAAGCATTCACGGCGAGACCCAGTACTTC